These 29 T cell receptor beta chains were sequenced from one sample in a study of blood T cell repertoires in COVID-19. Only in-frame clones appear in the TCRdb table, and some are missing; sequencing was by immunoSEQ multiplex PCR. The sample carries 150,000 to 200,000 clones, 88% recorded once. Sequenced input: peripheral blood. Receptors originate from a human donor in a cohort sampled during active COVID-19.

The V and J genes are TRBV6-6 and TRBJ2-7; possible D gene TRBD1, 6 bases. Germline V gene sequence: CDR1 MNHNY, CDR2 SVGAGI (reference sequence). This CDR3 spans 12 amino acids. V lost 8 bases to trimming and J lost 7 bases, with 15 bases between them. The CDR3 DNA reads as TGTGCCAGCGCTGGGGGCAGCCAGGAGCAGTACTTC. Its protein is CASAGGSQEQYF.

This clone has a handful of counts. The V call is TRBV7-8, the J call TRBJ1-5; 8 bases align to TRBD1. V lost 3 bases, J lost 4 bases, and 5 bases stayed unmatched. This CDR3 has 15 residues. Germline loops: CDR1 SGHVS, CDR2 FQNEAQ. CDR3 in amino acids: CASSFDRGVNQPQHF. DNA of the CDR3: TGTGCCAGCAGCTTCGACAGGGGAGTGAATCAGCCCCAGCATTTT.

The chain recombines TRBV6-2 or TRBV6-3 with TRBJ1-2, with D possibly matching TRBD1 (5 bases). Trimming stripped 2 bases from V and 4 bases from J, with 11 bases between. This CDR3 region has 14 residues. CDR1 is MNHEY, CDR2 SVGEGT, per germline. The CDR3 DNA reads TGTGCCAGCAGTTACGACAGTAGTTTCTATGGCTACACCTTC. Translation: CASSYDSSFYGYTF.

This chain connects TRBV7-9 to TRBJ2-3, with TRBD2 identical over 10 bases. CDR1 and CDR2 from the germline V gene are SEHNR and FQNEAQ (reference sequence). The V gene end was trimmed by 4 bases and the J gene end by 0 bases; junction bases not matched to a gene: 4. There are 16 residues in the CDR3. CDR3 DNA sequence: TGTGCCAGCAGCTCCGGACTAGCGGTGAGCACAGATACGCAGTATTTT. Amino acid sequence: CASSSGLAVSTDTQYF.

The chain carries TRBV4-3 and TRBJ2-7; D is unresolved. V was pared by 0 bases and J by 3 bases, with 9 bases between. The CDR3 totals 14 residues. The germline CDR1 and CDR2 sequences are LGHNA and YSLEER. The CDR3 protein is CASSQDLGSYEQYF. In DNA, the CDR3 is TGCGCCAGCAGCCAAGATCTAGGAAGCTACGAGCAGTACTTC.

CDR3 protein: CAIRSSTGAQPQHF. CDR3 DNA sequence: TGTGCCATCAGGTCCTCAACAGGGGCCCAGCCCCAGCATTTT. The chain couples TRBV10-3 to TRBJ1-5, with TRBD1 matching over 7 bases. The CDR3 length is 14 residues. Germline lookup yields CDR1 ENHRY and CDR2 SYGVKD. V trimming: 6 bases; J trimming: 7 bases; junction bases outside the gene matches: 9.

The rearrangement links TRBV5-6 to TRBJ1-5; TRBD1 matches at 11 bases. Germline CDR1 reads SGHDT; CDR2 reads YYEEEE. This CDR3 is built from 16 residues. V lost 4 bases and J lost 4; bases outside the gene matches: 7. DNA for the CDR3: TGTGCCAGCAGCCCGGACAGGGGGCTATGGAATCAGCCCCAGCATTTT. Protein: CASSPDRGLWNQPQHF.

This chain links TRBV28 with TRBJ1-6, with D hard to call. Germline V gene data show CDR1 as MDHEN and CDR2 as SYDVKM. This CDR3 is built from 19 residues. Trimming took off 1 base at V and 0 bases at J, with 16 bases between the two ends. The CDR3 nucleotides are TGTGCCAGCAGTTTATACCCCGGGGTCACCGGCTCCTATAATTCACCCCTCCACTTT. Protein sequence: CASSLYPGVTGSYNSPLHF.

This sequence joins TRBV4-3 and TRBJ2-7; 7 bases are a match to TRBD2. Looked up from germline, CDR1 is LGHNA and CDR2 is YSLEER. The CDR3 sequence is 15 residues long. V trimming: 0 bases; J trimming: 4 bases; junction bases outside the gene matches: 6. In nucleotides, the CDR3 is TGCGCCAGCAGCCAAGATCTAAGCGGGGAGTACGAGCAGTACTTC. Translating gives CASSQDLSGEYEQYF.

This chain uses TRBV9 with TRBJ2-5, with TRBD1 matching 10 bases. This CDR3 has 15 amino acids. CDR1 SGDLS and CDR2 YYNGEE come from the germline V gene. The V gene end was trimmed by 4 bases and the J gene end by 2 bases; junction bases not matched to a gene: 5. CDR3 protein: CASSWGTGDQETQYF. Here the CDR3 DNA reads TGTGCCAGCAGCTGGGGGACAGGGGATCAAGAGACCCAGTACTTC. The whole variable domain, remainder taken from reference TRBV9 and TRBJ2-5, is DSGVTQTPKHLITATGQRVTLRCSPRSGDLSVYWYQQSLDQGLQFLIQYYNGEERAKGNILERFSAQQFPDLHSELNLSSLELGDSALYFCASSWGTGDQETQYFGPGTRLLVL.

The chain couples TRBV9 to TRBJ2-1; D possibly corresponds to TRBD2 (5 bases). Trimming removed 1 base from V and 6 bases from J, with 14 bases in between. The germline CDR1 and CDR2 sequences are SGDLS and YYNGEE. This CDR3 has 15 residues. CDR3 sequence reads: CASSVSGQEVNEQFF. The CDR3 DNA sequence: TGTGCCAGCAGCGTATCTGGTCAGGAGGTCAATGAGCAGTTCTTC.

V gene TRBV6-5 combines with J gene TRBJ1-1, with D perhaps TRBD1 (5 bases). The V gene lost 8 bases and the J gene lost 2 bases, with 12 bases spanning the gap. Per the germline V gene, CDR1 is MNHEY and CDR2 is SVGAGI. This CDR3 contains 13 residues. CDR3 region: CASAAGQNTEAFF. The CDR3, as DNA: TGTGCCAGCGCGGCGGGGCAAAACACTGAAGCTTTCTTT.

The chain is built from TRBV19 and TRBJ1-5; 8 bases fit TRBD1. The germline gives CDR1 LNHDA, CDR2 SQIVND (reference sequence). This CDR3 comprises 16 residues. V was clipped by 6 bases and J by 5 bases; unmatched bases: 12. CDR3 protein: CASSPIDRGLYQPQHF. Here the CDR3 DNA reads TGTGCCAGTAGCCCAATCGACAGGGGCCTCTATCAGCCCCAGCATTTT.

The chain joins TRBV4-1 to TRBJ2-1, with 13 bases matching TRBD2. Germline assignment: CDR1 MGHRA and CDR2 YSYEKL. The CDR3 runs to 15 residues. Trimming took 2 bases from V and 9 from J; bases not matched to a gene: 4. The CDR3, as DNA: TGCGCCAGCAGCCAATCTGGACTAGCGGGAGCTGAGCAGTTCTTC. Its translation is CASSQSGLAGAEQFF.

The V and J genes are TRBV27 and TRBJ1-5, with D possibly TRBD1 on 6 matching bases. The germline V gene encodes CDR1 MNHEY and CDR2 SMNVEV (reference sequence). V lost 5 bases and J lost 0, with 14 bases in between. This CDR3 is built from 16 residues. As DNA, the CDR3 is TGTGCCAGCAGTCCGAGGACAGCCTATAGCAATCAGCCCCAGCATTTT. Its translation: CASSPRTAYSNQPQHF.

In this sample, this clone turned up many times. The chain has TRBV9 and TRBJ1-5, with TRBD1 matching 10 bases. Trimming took 4 bases from V and 1 from J; bases not matched to a gene: 2. The CDR3 runs to 15 residues. Germline CDR1 is SGDLS and CDR2 is YYNGEE. CDR3 DNA sequence: TGTGCCAGCAGCAGGGACAGGGGAAGCAATCAGCCCCAGCATTTT. Residues: CASSRDRGSNQPQHF.

The rearrangement joins TRBV7-6 to TRBJ2-5; 8 nucleotides line up with TRBD2. V shed 7 bases and J 1 base; nucleotides not matched to a gene: 11. The CDR3 consists of 16 residues. Looked up from germline, CDR1 is SGHVS and CDR2 is FNYEAQ. The CDR3 loop is CASTRLPAGGQETQYF. CDR3 nucleotides: TGTGCCAGCACCAGACTCCCTGCGGGGGGCCAAGAGACCCAGTACTTC.

The chain combines TRBV7-9 with TRBJ1-1; 8 nucleotides agree with TRBD1. CDR3 size: 13 residues. Germline V gene data show CDR1 as SEHNR and CDR2 as FQNEAQ (reference sequence). After removal of 6 bases from V and 4 bases from J, the junction contained 4 bases not matched to a gene. CDR3 amino acids: CASRGQGSTEAFF. The CDR3 nucleotides read TGTGCCAGCAGAGGACAGGGAAGCACTGAAGCTTTCTTT.

The chain is built from TRBV7-8 and TRBJ2-2; 8 bases map to TRBD2. This CDR3 comprises 17 residues. The J segment lost 4 bases and the V segment lost 1 base, leaving 8 bases of the junction unmatched. Germline V lookup: CDR1 SGHVS, CDR2 FQNEAQ. The CDR3 DNA follows: TGTGCCAGCAGCTTAGTATTTTTGCGGGAGGCCACCGGGGAGCTGTTTTTT. This codes for CASSLVFLREATGELFF.

This chain joins TRBV30 and TRBJ1-2, with a weak D call TRBD1 (5 bases). This CDR3 is 12 amino acids long. V lost 0 bases, J lost 7 bases, and 9 bases lay in between. Germline V gives CDR1 GTSNPN, CDR2 SVGIG (reference sequence). CDR3 in amino acids: CAWSVDRIGYTF. As DNA, the CDR3 is TGTGCCTGGAGTGTAGACAGAATTGGCTACACCTTC. Full variable domain (missing parts from reference TRBV30 and TRBJ1-2): SQTIHQWPATLVQPVGSPLSLECTVEGTSNPNLYWYRQAAGRGLQLLFYSVGIGQISSEVPQNLSASRPQDRQFILSSKKLLLSDSGFYLCAWSVDRIGYTFGSGTRLTVV.

The chain combines TRBV30 with TRBJ2-3; possible D gene TRBD2, 5 bases. Looked up from germline, CDR1 is GTSNPN and CDR2 is SVGIG (reference sequence). The ends were cut back, 0 bases at V and 2 bases at J, with 15 bases in the middle. CDR3 size: 16 residues. For the CDR3, the DNA is TGTGCCTGGAGTGTAACCCCAAGCGGCCTCACAGATACGCAGTATTTT. As protein: CAWSVTPSGLTDTQYF.

The V gene is TRBV19, the J gene TRBJ1-2, with a weak D call TRBD1 (6 bases). The germline gives CDR1 LNHDA, CDR2 SQIVND (reference sequence). CDR3 size: 12 residues. Trimming took 7 bases from V and 6 from J, leaving 12 bases between them. CDR3 in amino acids: CASIGGENGYTF. CDR3 DNA: TGTGCCAGTATTGGGGGCGAAAATGGCTACACCTTC. Filled out from reference TRBV19 and TRBJ1-2, the complete variable domain reads DGGITQSPKYLFRKEGQNVTLSCEQNLNHDAMYWYRQDPGQGLRLIYYSQIVNDFQKGDIAEGYSVSREKKESFPLTVTSAQKNPTAFYLCASIGGENGYTFGSGTRLTVV.

The chain couples TRBV7-2 to TRBJ2-3; possible D gene TRBD1, 6 bases. This CDR3 spans 15 amino acids. The germline V gene encodes CDR1 SGHTA and CDR2 FQGNSA. Trimming cost V 2 bases and J 0 bases, with 9 bases left between them. CDR3 DNA: TGTGCCAGCAGCTTATGGGACACTAGCACAGATACGCAGTATTTT. This encodes CASSLWDTSTDTQYF.

This clone was observed a handful of times. The chain has TRBV19 and TRBJ1-2; D perhaps matches TRBD1 (6 bases). V lost 0 bases and J 6 bases, leaving 8 bases between the germline ends. The CDR3 spans 13 residues. Germline loops: CDR1 LNHDA, CDR2 SQIVND (reference sequence). As DNA, the CDR3 is TGTGCCAGTAGTATAGAGGGGGCGGATGGCTACACCTTC. As protein: CASSIEGADGYTF.

V gene TRBV7-6 combines with J gene TRBJ1-1; 11 bases are a match to TRBD1. The germline V gene encodes CDR1 SGHVS and CDR2 FNYEAQ. The J segment lost 7 bases and the V segment lost 7 bases, leaving 8 bases of the junction unmatched. The CDR3 runs to 14 residues. The CDR3: CASKRDRGIGEAFF. CDR3 DNA: TGTGCCAGCAAAAGGGACAGGGGGATAGGTGAAGCTTTCTTT.

Only a few counts were recorded for this clone. The J gene is TRBJ1-2, the V gene TRBV7-2; TRBD1 aligns across 9 bases. Germline lookup yields CDR1 SGHTA and CDR2 FQGNSA. V shed 4 bases and J 7 bases; nucleotides not matched to a gene: 10. CDR3 length: 15 residues. The CDR3 DNA reads as TGTGCCAGCAGCTCAGCACCGGGACAGGGCCGTGGCTACACCTTC. The encoded protein is CASSSAPGQGRGYTF.

This chain links TRBV18 with TRBJ1-6; 7 bases are a match to TRBD1. V gave up 6 bases and J gave up 8 bases; unmatched junction bases: 10. Per germline, CDR1 KGHSH and CDR2 LQKENI. The CDR3 has 15 amino acids. CDR3 region: CASSPDRALHSPLHF. The CDR3 DNA sequence: TGTGCCAGCTCGCCAGACAGGGCACTTCATTCACCCCTCCACTTT.

The CDR3 DNA follows: TGTGCCAGCAGCCCGGGGACTAGCGGGAGGGCCTGGGAGCAGTTCTTC. This codes for CASSPGTSGRAWEQFF. This rearrangement joins TRBV7-9 to TRBJ2-1; 16 bases are shared with TRBD2. The V gene end was trimmed by 5 bases and the J gene end by 10 bases; junction bases not matched to a gene: 8. The CDR3 is 16 amino acids. CDR1 and CDR2 (germline): SEHNR, FQNEAQ (reference sequence).

This rearrangement joins TRBV30 to TRBJ2-2, with D perhaps matching TRBD2 (6 bases). The CDR3 totals 15 residues. The ends were cut back, 3 bases at V and 0 bases at J, with 11 bases in the middle. The V gene's germline CDR1 is GTSNPN and CDR2 SVGIG (reference sequence). The CDR3 DNA is TGTGCCTGGAGGAAGCGGGTTTCGAACACCGGGGAGCTGTTTTTT. It specifies CAWRKRVSNTGELFF.